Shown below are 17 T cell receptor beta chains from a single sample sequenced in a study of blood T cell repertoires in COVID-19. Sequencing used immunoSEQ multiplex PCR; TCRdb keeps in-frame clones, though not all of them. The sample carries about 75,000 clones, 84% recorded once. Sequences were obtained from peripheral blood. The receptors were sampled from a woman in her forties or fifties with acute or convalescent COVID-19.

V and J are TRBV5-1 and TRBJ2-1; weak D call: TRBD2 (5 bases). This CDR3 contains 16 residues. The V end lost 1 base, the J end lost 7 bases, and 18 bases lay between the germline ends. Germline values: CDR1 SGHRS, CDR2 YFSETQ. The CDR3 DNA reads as TGCGCCAGCAGCTTGCAATGGTCGACTACAATGAATGAGCAGTTCTTC. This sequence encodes CASSLQWSTTMNEQFF.

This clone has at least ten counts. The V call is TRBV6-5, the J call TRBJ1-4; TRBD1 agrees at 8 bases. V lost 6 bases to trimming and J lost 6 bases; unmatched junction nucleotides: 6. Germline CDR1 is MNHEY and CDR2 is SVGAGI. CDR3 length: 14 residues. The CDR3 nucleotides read TGTGCCAGCAGAGGACAGGGCTGGGATGAAAAACTGTTTTTT. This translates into CASRGQGWDEKLFF.

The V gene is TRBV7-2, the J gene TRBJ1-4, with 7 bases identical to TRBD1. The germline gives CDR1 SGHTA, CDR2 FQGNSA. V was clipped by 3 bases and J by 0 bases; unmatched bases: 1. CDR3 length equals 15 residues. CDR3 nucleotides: TGTGCCAGCAGCTTTGACAGGGCAACTAATGAAAAACTGTTTTTT. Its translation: CASSFDRATNEKLFF. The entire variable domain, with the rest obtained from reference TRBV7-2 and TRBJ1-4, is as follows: GAGVSQSPSNKVTEKGKDVELRCDPISGHTALYWYRQSLGQGLEFLIYFQGNSAPDKSGLPSDRFSAERTGGSVSTLTIQRTQQEDSAVYLCASSFDRATNEKLFFGSGTQLSVL.

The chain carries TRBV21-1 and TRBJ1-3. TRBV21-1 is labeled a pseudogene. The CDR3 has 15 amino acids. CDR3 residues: CARTGGYSSGNTIYF. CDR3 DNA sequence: TGTGCCCGTACTGGAGGGTATAGCTCTGGAAACACCATATATTTT.

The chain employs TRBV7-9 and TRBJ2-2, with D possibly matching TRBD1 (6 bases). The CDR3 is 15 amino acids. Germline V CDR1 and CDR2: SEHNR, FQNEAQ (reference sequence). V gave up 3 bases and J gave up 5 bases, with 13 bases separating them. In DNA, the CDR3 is TGTGCCAGCAGCTTCTCCTCCGGGACAACCGGGGAGCTGTTTTTT. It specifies CASSFSSGTTGELFF. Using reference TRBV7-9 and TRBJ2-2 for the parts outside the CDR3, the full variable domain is DTGVSQNPRHKITKRGQNVTFRCDPISEHNRLYWYRQTLGQGPEFLTYFQNEAQLEKSRLLSDRFSAERPKGSFSTLEIQRTEQGDSAMYLCASSFSSGTTGELFFGEGSRLTVL.

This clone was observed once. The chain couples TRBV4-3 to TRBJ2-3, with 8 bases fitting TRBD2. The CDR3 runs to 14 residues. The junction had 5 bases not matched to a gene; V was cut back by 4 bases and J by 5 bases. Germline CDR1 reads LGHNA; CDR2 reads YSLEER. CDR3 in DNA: TGCGCCAGCAGCCCGCTAGCGGGTAGAGATACGCAGTATTTT. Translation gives CASSPLAGRDTQYF.

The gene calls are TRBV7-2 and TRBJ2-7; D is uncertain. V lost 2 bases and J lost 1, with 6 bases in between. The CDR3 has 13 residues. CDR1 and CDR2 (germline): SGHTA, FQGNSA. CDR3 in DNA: TGTGCCAGCAGCTTACCTCCTTCCTACGAGCAGTACTTC. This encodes CASSLPPSYEQYF.

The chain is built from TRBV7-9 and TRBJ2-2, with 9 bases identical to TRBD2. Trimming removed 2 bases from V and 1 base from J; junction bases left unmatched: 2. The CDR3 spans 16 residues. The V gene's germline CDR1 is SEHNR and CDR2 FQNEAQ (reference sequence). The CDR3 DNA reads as TGTGCCAGCAGCTTACCTAGCGGGGTGAACACCGGGGAGCTGTTTTTT. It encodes CASSLPSGVNTGELFF.

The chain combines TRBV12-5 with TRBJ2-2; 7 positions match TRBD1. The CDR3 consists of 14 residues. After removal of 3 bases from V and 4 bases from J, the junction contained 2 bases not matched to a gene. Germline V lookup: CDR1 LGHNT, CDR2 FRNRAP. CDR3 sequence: CASGLQGSTGELFF. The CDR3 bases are TGTGCTAGTGGTTTACAGGGGAGCACCGGGGAGCTGTTTTTT.

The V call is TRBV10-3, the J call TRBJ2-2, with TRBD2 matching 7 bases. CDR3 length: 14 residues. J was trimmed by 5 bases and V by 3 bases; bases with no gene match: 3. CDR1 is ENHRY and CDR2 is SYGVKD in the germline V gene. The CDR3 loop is CAISDVGGTGELFF. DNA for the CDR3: TGTGCCATCAGTGACGTGGGGGGGACCGGGGAGCTGTTTTTT.

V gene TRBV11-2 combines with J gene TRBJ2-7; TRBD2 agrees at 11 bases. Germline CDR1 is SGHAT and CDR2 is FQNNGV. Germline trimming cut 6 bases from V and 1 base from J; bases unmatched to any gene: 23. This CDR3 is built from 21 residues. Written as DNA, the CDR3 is TGTGCCAGCAGTTCCCTCCACACCTTAGCGGGGGGGCCGGATCAATCCTACGAGCAGTACTTC. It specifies CASSSLHTLAGGPDQSYEQYF.

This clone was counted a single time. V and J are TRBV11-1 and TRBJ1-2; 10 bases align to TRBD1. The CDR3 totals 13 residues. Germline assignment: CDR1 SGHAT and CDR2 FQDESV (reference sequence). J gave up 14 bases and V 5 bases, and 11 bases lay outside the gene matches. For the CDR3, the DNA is TGTGCCAGCAGCCCCCGGACAGGGGGTCCGAAAACCTTC. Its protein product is CASSPRTGGPKTF.

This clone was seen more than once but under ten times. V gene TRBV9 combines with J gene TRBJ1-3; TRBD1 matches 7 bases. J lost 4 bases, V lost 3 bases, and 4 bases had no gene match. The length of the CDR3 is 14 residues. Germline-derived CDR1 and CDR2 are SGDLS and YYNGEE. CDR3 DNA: TGTGCCAGCAGCGCGACAGGGCCGGGAAACACCATATATTTT. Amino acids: CASSATGPGNTIYF.

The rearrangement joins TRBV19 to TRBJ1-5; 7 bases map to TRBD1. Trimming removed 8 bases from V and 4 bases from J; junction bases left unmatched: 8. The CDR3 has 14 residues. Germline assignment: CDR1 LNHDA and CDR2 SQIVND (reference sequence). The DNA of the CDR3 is TGTGCCAGTTCTTTACAGGGGTTGAATCAGCCCCAGCATTTT. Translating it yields CASSLQGLNQPQHF.

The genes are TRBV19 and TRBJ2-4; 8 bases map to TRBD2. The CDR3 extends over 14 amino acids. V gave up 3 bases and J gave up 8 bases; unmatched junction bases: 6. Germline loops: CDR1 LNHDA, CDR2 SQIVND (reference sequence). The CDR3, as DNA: TGTGCCAGTAGTATGGGGAGCGGGAGAGACATTCAGTACTTC. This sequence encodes CASSMGSGRDIQYF.

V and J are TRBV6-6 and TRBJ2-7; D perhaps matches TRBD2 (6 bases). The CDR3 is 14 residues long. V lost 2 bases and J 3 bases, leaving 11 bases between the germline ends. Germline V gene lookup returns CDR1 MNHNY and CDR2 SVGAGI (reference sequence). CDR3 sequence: CASSYRGLYYEQYF. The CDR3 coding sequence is TGTGCCAGCAGTTACAGGGGACTCTACTACGAGCAGTACTTC.

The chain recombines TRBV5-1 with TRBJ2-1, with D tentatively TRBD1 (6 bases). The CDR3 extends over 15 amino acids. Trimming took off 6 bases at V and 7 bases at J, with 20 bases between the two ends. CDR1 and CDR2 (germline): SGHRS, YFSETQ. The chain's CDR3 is CASTKSTGTINEQFF. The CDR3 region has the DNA TGCGCCAGCACCAAATCGACAGGAACAATTAATGAGCAGTTCTTC.